This note documents a single T cell receptor beta chain sequence. Its antigen is unknown. This record comes from a study of shared clonotypes between healthy human individuals. Study-wide points: The study sampled only blood, and tissue repertoires likely differ.

J was trimmed by 4 bases and V by 4 bases; bases with no gene match: 5. CDR3 length: 14 amino acids. Germline assignment: CDR1 MGHRA and CDR2 YSYEKL. TCRdb's table, derived via immunoSEQ multiplex PCR, lists solely in-frame clones and lacks some. Of approximately 120,000 clones in the sample, 68% were seen once. The sample was memory CD8+ T cells sorted from blood. Subset noted: CD45RO+ cells pooled with CCR7-negative TemRA cells. The sequence was collected from a woman aged 25 to 39 in good health. This chain links TRBV4-1 with TRBJ2-7; 9 bases fit TRBD1. This chain's CDR3 is CASSPPGQGYEQYF. CDR3 DNA sequence: TGCGCCAGCAGCCCCCCGGGACAGGGTTACGAGCAGTACTTC.